This entry features one T cell receptor beta chain sequence. The sample is drawn from a study of T cell responses to AZD1222 COVID-19 vaccine. V trimming: 0 bases; J trimming: 1 base; junction bases outside the gene matches: 6. Germline V gene data show CDR1 as SGDLS and CDR2 as YYNGEE. The CDR3 length is 17 residues. The table came from immunoSEQ multiplex PCR; TCRdb's copy has only in-frame clones and leaves some out. The data show roughly 13,000 clones, with 84% seen just once and around 39% held by the top ten. This receptor was identified in an adult who received the AZD1222 COVID-19 vaccine. The chain joins TRBV9 to TRBJ2-3; TRBD2 matches 9 bases. Material: peripheral blood, obtained 28 days after the second AZD1222 dose. CDR3 sequence reads: CASSVATLAGRTDTQYF. Here the CDR3 DNA reads TGTGCCAGCAGCGTAGCTACCCTAGCGGGACGCACAGATACGCAGTATTTT. Looking up the rest from reference TRBV9 and TRBJ2-3 gives the full variable domain: DSGVTQTPKHLITATGQRVTLRCSPRSGDLSVYWYQQSLDQGLQFLIQYYNGEERAKGNILERFSAQQFPDLHSELNLSSLELGDSALYFCASSVATLAGRTDTQYFGPGTRLTVL.